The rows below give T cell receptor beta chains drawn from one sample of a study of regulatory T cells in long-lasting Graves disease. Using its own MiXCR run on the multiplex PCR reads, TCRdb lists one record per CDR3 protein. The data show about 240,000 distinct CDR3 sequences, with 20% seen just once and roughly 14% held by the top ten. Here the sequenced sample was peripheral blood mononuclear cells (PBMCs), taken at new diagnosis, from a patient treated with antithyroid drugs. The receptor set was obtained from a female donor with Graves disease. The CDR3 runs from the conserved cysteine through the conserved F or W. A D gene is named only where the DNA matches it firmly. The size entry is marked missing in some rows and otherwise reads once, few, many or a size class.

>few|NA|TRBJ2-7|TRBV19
CASSDSMGLYEQYF
TGTGCCAGTAGCGACAGTATGGGCCTCTACGAGCAGTACTTC
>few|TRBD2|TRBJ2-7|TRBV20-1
CSAGGASGTVEQYF
TGCAGTGCCGGGGGAGCTAGCGGGACTGTCGAGCAGTACTTC
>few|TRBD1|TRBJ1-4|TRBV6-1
CASSGDRRLFF
TGTGCCAGCAGTGGGGACAGGAGGCTGTTTTTT
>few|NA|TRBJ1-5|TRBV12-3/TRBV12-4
CASSYRHQPQHF
TGTGCCAGCAGTTACAGACATCAGCCCCAGCATTTT
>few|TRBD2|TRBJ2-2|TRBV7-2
CASSPYSGGAGELFF
TGTGCCAGCAGCCCTTATAGCGGGGGGGCCGGGGAGCTGTTTTTT
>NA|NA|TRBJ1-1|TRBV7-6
CASRRLLENTEAFF
TGTGCCAGCAGACGACTTCTCGAGAACACTGAAGCTTTCTTT
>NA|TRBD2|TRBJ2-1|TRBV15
CATSRNLAGTENEQFF
TGTGCCACCAGCAGAAATCTAGCGGGAACTGAAAATGAGCAGTTCTTC
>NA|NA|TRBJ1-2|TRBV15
CATSRNGQLGYTF
TGTGCCACCAGCAGAAACGGACAGCTTGGCTACACCTTC
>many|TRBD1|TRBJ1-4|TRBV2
CASSPWTGPKGKLFF
TGTGCCAGCAGTCCATGGACAGGCCCTAAGGGAAAACTGTTTTTT
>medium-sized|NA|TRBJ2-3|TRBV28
CASSPDWTGTDTQYF
TGTGCCAGCAGTCCCGACTGGACCGGCACAGATACGCAGTATTTT
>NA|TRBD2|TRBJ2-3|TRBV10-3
CAIGSRLAGGTDTQYF
TGTGCCATCGGTAGTCGACTAGCGGGGGGCACAGATACGCAGTATTTT
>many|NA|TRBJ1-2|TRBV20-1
CSARDLGGAVAYGYTF
TGCAGTGCTAGAGATCTCGGGGGGGCTGTGGCCTATGGCTACACCTTC
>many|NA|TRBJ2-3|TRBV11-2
CASSSNRATDTQYF
TGTGCCAGCAGCTCGAACAGGGCCACAGATACGCAGTATTTT
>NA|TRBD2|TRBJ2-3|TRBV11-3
CASSRTSGGAVQYF
TGTGCCAGCAGCCGGACTAGCGGGGGGGCAGTGCAGTATTTT
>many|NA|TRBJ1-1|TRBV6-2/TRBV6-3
CASSPGTNEAFF
TGTGCCAGCAGTCCTGGGACAAATGAAGCTTTCTTT
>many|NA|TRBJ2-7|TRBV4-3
CASSQELAGVYEQYF
TGCGCCAGCAGCCAAGAACTAGCTGGGGTTTACGAGCAGTACTTC
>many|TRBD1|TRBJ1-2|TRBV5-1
CASTDRVEYGYTF
TGCGCCAGCACAGACAGGGTTGAGTATGGCTACACCTTC
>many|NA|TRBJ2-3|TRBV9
CASSLSGTAYTDTQYF
TGTGCCAGCAGCCTTAGCGGAACGGCCTACACAGATACGCAGTATTTT
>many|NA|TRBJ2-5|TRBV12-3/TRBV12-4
CASRRDLAETQYF
TGTGCCAGCAGAAGGGACTTGGCAGAGACCCAGTACTTC
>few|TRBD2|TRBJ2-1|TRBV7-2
CASSLEGLAGGGNGQFF
TGTGCCAGCAGCTTAGAGGGACTAGCGGGAGGAGGGAATGGGCAGTTCTTC
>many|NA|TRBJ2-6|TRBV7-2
CASSRGTNSGANVLTF
TGTGCCAGCAGCCGGGGGACAAACTCTGGGGCCAACGTCCTGACTTTC
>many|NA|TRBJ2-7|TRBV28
CASSLTLRHSYEQYF
TGTGCCAGCAGTTTAACCCTTCGCCACTCCTACGAGCAGTACTTC
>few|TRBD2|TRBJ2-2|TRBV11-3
CASSPDRGTSKGLFF
TGTGCCAGCAGCCCCGATAGGGGGACTAGCAAAGGGCTGTTTTTT
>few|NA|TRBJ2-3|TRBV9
CASSVALYTDTQYF
TGTGCCAGCAGCGTAGCCCTCTACACAGATACGCAGTATTTT
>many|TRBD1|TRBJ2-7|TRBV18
CASSPRGTGGSDEQYF
TGTGCCAGCTCACCGAGGGGGACAGGGGGCTCGGACGAGCAGTACTTC
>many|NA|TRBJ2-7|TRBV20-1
CSARDQWAGGDEQYF
TGCAGTGCTAGAGATCAGTGGGCAGGGGGGGACGAGCAGTACTTC
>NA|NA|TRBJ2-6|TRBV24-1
CATSDPQAGANVLTF
TGTGCCACCAGTGATCCGCAAGCTGGGGCCAACGTCCTGACTTTC
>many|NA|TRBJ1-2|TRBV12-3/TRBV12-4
CASSSLGSGGYTF
TGTGCCAGCAGTTCTTTAGGGTCGGGAGGCTACACCTTC
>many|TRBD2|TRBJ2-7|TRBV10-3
CAISDSASGGTYEQYF
TGTGCCATCAGTGATTCGGCGAGCGGGGGGACCTACGAGCAGTACTTC